These T cell receptor beta chains were read from a single sample in a study of shared clonotypes between healthy human individuals. TCRdb's table, derived via immunoSEQ multiplex PCR, lists solely in-frame clones and lacks some. The table includes some 2 million clones, around 96% detected once. The sample taken for sequencing was naive CD8+ T cells sorted from blood. The source of these receptors is a man between 18 and 35 years old in good health. Each CDR3 is given with its conserved first and last residue. A D gene is named only where the DNA matches it firmly. Rows may omit the clone size; those that give it use once, few, many or a size class.

abundance	d_gene	v_gene	j_gene	CDR3nt	CDR3aa
NA	TRBD2	TRBV27	TRBJ2-1	TGTGCCAGTCGCGGGACTAGCGGGAGGACCTTCCGCGATGAGCAGTTCTTC	CASRGTSGRTFRDEQFF
NA	NA	TRBV2	TRBJ2-7	TGTGCCAGCCAGGGGTACGAGCAGTACTTC	CASQGYEQYF
NA	NA	TRBV14	TRBJ2-7	TGTGCCAGCAGCCAGATACCCTCCTACGAGCAGTACTTC	CASSQIPSYEQYF
NA	NA	TRBV27	TRBJ1-5	TGTGCCAGCAGTTTATCTCAGGGAGGCAATCAGCCCCAGCATTTT	CASSLSQGGNQPQHF
NA	NA	TRBV5-1	TRBJ2-7	TGCGCCAGCAGCAAGGACGGCATCAACTACGAGCAGTACTTC	CASSKDGINYEQYF
NA	TRBD2	TRBV4-1	TRBJ2-7	TGCGCCAGCAGCCAACAACGGGAGGTGGGGTACGAGCAGTACTTC	CASSQQREVGYEQYF
NA	TRBD2	TRBV14	TRBJ2-5	TGTGCCAGCAGCCGGGGACTAGCGGGGCGGGAGACCCAGTACTTC	CASSRGLAGRETQYF
NA	TRBD1	TRBV9	TRBJ2-1	TGTGCCAGCAGCGTAGACAGGGGCTCCTACAATGAGCAGTTCTTC	CASSVDRGSYNEQFF
NA	NA	TRBV6-5	TRBJ2-7	TGTGCCAGCAGCTCCGACACGACTTCCTACGAGCAGTACTTC	CASSSDTTSYEQYF
once	NA	TRBV4-1	TRBJ2-5	TGCGCCAGCAGCCAAGATCCCAGAAAAGAGACCCAGTACTTC	CASSQDPRKETQYF
NA	TRBD2	TRBV27	TRBJ2-1	TGTGCCAGCAGTGCGGGACTAGCGGGAAGGGATGAGCAGTTCTTC	CASSAGLAGRDEQFF
NA	NA	TRBV4-3	TRBJ1-1	TGCGCCAGCAGCCAAGTTGTGAACACTGAAGCTTTCTTT	CASSQVVNTEAFF
NA	NA	TRBV27	TRBJ1-1	TGTGCCAGCAGTTTTGGTGGATTGAACACTGAAGCTTTCTTT	CASSFGGLNTEAFF
NA	TRBD2	TRBV2	TRBJ2-3	TGTGCCAGCAGTGAATCGGCTAGCGGGGCTAGCACAGATACGCAGTATTTT	CASSESASGASTDTQYF
many	NA	TRBV28	TRBJ1-2	TGTGCCAGCTACGGGGTAGAGGATGGCTACACCTTC	CASYGVEDGYTF
NA	NA	TRBV19	TRBJ2-1	TGTGCCAGTAGGGACTACTACAATGAGCAGTTCTTC	CASRDYYNEQFF
NA	TRBD1	TRBV4-1	TRBJ2-5	TGCGCCAGCAGCCAAGATAACAGGGGTTCAATGTTGGAGACCCAGTACTTC	CASSQDNRGSMLETQYF
NA	NA	TRBV2	TRBJ1-2	TGTGCCAGCTTTAGGAGCCCCACAGATGGCTACACCTTC	CASFRSPTDGYTF
NA	TRBD2	TRBV6-5	TRBJ2-1	TGTGCCAGCAGTTACAGCGGGAGTGTCTACAATGAGCAGTTCTTC	CASSYSGSVYNEQFF
NA	TRBD1	TRBV4-1	TRBJ1-1	TGCGCCAGCAGCCCTCGACAGGGGATCACTGAAGCTTTCTTT	CASSPRQGITEAFF
NA	TRBD1	TRBV7-9	TRBJ2-3	TGTGCCAGCAGCTTCTTAGGGGGCCCGCAGGGGGATACGCAGTATTTT	CASSFLGGPQGDTQYF
NA	NA	TRBV27	TRBJ2-2	TGTGCCAGCAGTTCCTCCTTACTCGGGGAGCTGTTTTTT	CASSSSLLGELFF
NA	NA	TRBV1	TRBJ2-1	TGCACCAGCAGCCACCTGCGGGGGGACTACAATGAGCAGTTCTTC	CTSSHLRGDYNEQFF
NA	TRBD1	TRBV5-4	TRBJ1-1	TGTGCCAGCAGCTTGGACATGACAGGGATGAACACTGAAGCTTTCTTT	CASSLDMTGMNTEAFF
once	NA	TRBV4-1	TRBJ1-5	TGCGCCAGCAGCCCCCTTCATCGCAATCAGCCCCAGCATTTT	CASSPLHRNQPQHF
NA	NA	TRBV7-9	TRBJ2-7	TGTGCCAGCAGCTTATGGGCAGGGGACTACGAGCAGTACTTC	CASSLWAGDYEQYF